In its sample, the clone carrying this T cell receptor (beta chain) was seen a few times. The data derive from a study of T-cell reconstitution after alpha-beta-depleted transplantation in children. Molecular barcoding with unique molecular identifiers was used for the TCRbeta library. TCRdb processed the PCR reads anew with MiXCR; each CDR3 protein has one entry. The data hold hundreds of thousands of distinct CDR3 sequences, with 10% observed a single time. This CDR3 is 12 amino acids long. Germline V gene data show CDR1 as KGHSH and CDR2 as LQKENI. With 5 bases removed from V and 6 bases from J, the gap between germline ends came to 11 bases.

The TCR sequence derives from a human donor who donated a stem cell graft to a child with acute myeloid leukemia. Source: PBMCs from the stem cell graft donor, taken from the stem cell graft. The rearrangement uses TRBV18 and TRBJ2-7; D is perhaps TRBD1 (5 bases). The CDR3 DNA reads TGTGCCAGCTCATCTCCAGGGTTCGAGCAGTACTTC. This encodes CASSSPGFEQYF.